Below, one TCR beta chain is given with its context. The V end was cut by 2 bases, the J end by 2 bases, with 17 bases between. Per the germline V gene, CDR1 is SGHDT and CDR2 is YYEEEE. The CDR3 is 16 residues long. This entry is derived from a study of blood T cell repertoires in COVID-19. About the research overall: The United States, Italy and Spain were the sources of the acute and convalescent COVID-19 samples. T cells, B-cell-depleted T cells, or PBMCs supplied cDNA or gDNA.

In Seattle, patients joined the study during active infection and were tracked longitudinally. Original data processing: Reference gene primers were amplified, and this amplification served to estimate nucleated cell counts. This table comes from immunoSEQ multiplex PCR, and its TCRdb copy is limited to in-frame clones, with some not included. V and J calls and clone size are given by that table; D and trimming were obtained from the DNA. The sample has around 270,000 clones, around 86% seen once. The chain has TRBV5-6 and TRBJ2-7; possible D gene TRBD1, 5 bases. This TCR was sampled from a woman aged 55-69 years with COVID-19, enrolled during active disease. The sample consisted of peripheral blood. The CDR3 nucleotides are TGTGCCAGCAGCTTTGGACCCCAGGGTCAAACCTACGAGCAGTACTTC. Its translation: CASSFGPQGQTYEQYF.